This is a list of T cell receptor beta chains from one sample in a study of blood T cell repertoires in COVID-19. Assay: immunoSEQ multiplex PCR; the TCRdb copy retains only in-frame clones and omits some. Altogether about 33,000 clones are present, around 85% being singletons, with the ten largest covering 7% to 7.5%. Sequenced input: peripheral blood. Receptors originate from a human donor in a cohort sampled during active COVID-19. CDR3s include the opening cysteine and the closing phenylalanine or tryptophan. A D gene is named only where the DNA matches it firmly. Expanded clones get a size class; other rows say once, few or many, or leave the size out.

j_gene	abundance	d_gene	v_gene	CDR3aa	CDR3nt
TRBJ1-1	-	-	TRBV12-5	CASGLVRGAEAFF	TGTGCTAGTGGTTTGGTACGGGGAGCTGAAGCTTTCTTT
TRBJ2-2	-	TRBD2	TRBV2	CASEGGLAGGELFF	TGTGCCAGTGAGGGAGGACTAGCGGGAGGGGAGCTGTTTTTT
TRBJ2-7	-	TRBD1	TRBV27	CASSHGQGPTYEQYF	TGTGCCAGCAGCCACGGACAGGGGCCGACCTACGAGCAGTACTTC
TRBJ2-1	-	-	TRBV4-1	CASSQVGANNEQFF	TGCGCCAGCAGCCAAGTTGGGGCTAACAATGAGCAGTTCTTC
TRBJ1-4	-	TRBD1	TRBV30	CAWLKGGGNEKLFF	TGTGCCTGGCTGAAAGGGGGCGGGAATGAAAAACTGTTTTTT
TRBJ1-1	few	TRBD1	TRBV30	CAWSEGTVNTEAFF	TGTGCCTGGAGTGAGGGGACAGTGAACACTGAAGCTTTCTTT
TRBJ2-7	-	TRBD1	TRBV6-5	CASRSLDRVDEQYF	TGTGCCAGCAGAAGCCTCGACAGGGTCGACGAGCAGTACTTC
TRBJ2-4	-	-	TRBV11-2	CASSSPRGRAPDIQYF	TGTGCCAGCAGCTCACCAAGGGGGAGGGCTCCCGACATTCAGTACTTC
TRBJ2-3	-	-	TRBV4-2	CASSRETVQYF	TGTGCCAGCAGCCGAGAGACTGTGCAGTATTTT
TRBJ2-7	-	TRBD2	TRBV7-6	CASSLSASGGSYEQYF	TGTGCCAGCAGCTTATCGGCAAGCGGGGGCTCCTACGAGCAGTACTTC
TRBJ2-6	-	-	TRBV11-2	CASSPSGGRGGANVLTF	TGTGCCAGCAGCCCGAGCGGCGGGCGGGGAGGGGCCAACGTCCTGACTTTC
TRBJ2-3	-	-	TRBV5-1	CASSFIGEADTQYF	TGCGCCAGCAGCTTTATCGGGGAAGCAGATACGCAGTATTTT
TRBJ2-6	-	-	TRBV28	CASKGQSSGANVLTF	TGTGCCAGCAAGGGGCAAAGCTCTGGGGCCAACGTCCTGACTTTC
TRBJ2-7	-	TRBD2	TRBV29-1	CSVGLGEGYEQYF	TGCAGCGTTGGGTTAGGGGAGGGCTACGAGCAGTACTTC
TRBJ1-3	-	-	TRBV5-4	CASSLGLSSGNTIYF	TGTGCCAGCAGCTTGGGCCTAAGCTCTGGAAACACCATATATTTT
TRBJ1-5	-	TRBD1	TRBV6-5	CASVAGTGDVQPQHF	TGTGCCAGCGTCGCCGGGACAGGGGATGTTCAGCCCCAGCATTTT
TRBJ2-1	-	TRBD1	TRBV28	CASTHLGQGYNEQFF	TGTGCCAGCACGCACCTCGGACAGGGATACAATGAGCAGTTCTTC
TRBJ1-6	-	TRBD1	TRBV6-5	CASKPGQGASPLHF	TGTGCCAGCAAACCGGGACAGGGCGCTTCACCCCTCCACTTT
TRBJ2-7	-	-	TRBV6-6	CASGPLTGTYEQYF	TGTGCCAGCGGCCCACTGACGGGAACCTACGAGCAGTACTTC
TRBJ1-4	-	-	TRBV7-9	CASSRRTTNEKLFF	TGTGCCAGCAGCAGGCGGACAACTAATGAAAAACTGTTTTTT
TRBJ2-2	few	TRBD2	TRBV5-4	CASSSGLAGGRTGELFF	TGTGCCAGCAGCTCCGGACTAGCGGGAGGTCGGACCGGGGAGCTGTTTTTT
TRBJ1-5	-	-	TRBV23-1	CASSPQGNQPQHF	TGCGCCAGCTCCCCGCAGGGCAATCAGCCCCAGCATTTT
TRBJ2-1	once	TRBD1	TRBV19	CASSLSRGQGISGEQFF	TGTGCCAGTAGTTTATCTCGGGGACAGGGGATCTCGGGTGAGCAGTTCTTC
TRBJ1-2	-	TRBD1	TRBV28	CASTPGQLYGYTF	TGTGCCAGCACTCCGGGACAGCTCTATGGCTACACCTTC
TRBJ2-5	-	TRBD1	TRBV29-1	CSVEQDRQETQYF	TGCAGCGTTGAACAGGACAGGCAGGAGACCCAGTACTTC
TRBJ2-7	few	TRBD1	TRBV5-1	CASKRTGGMGEQYF	TGCGCCAGCAAGCGGACAGGGGGAATGGGCGAGCAGTACTTC
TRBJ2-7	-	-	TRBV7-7	CASSLDFGQGYEQYF	TGTGCTAGCAGCTTAGACTTTGGGCAGGGCTACGAGCAGTACTTC
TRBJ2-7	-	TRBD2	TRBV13	CASSTGGGSYEQYF	TGTGCCAGCAGCACGGGGGGTGGCTCCTACGAGCAGTACTTC
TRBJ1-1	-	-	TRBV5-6	CASSLGRNTEAFF	TGTGCCAGCAGCTTGGGGAGGAACACTGAAGCTTTCTTT